Below, 28 T cell receptor beta chains from the same sample are listed, as sequenced in a study of T cells in localized non-small cell lung cancer. Assay used: immunoSEQ multiplex PCR; TCRdb lists only in-frame clones, some missing. The sample consists of about 48,000 clones, roughly 80% of them appearing once. The material sequenced was peripheral blood, taken before any cancer treatment. Receptors originate from a man between 40 and 69 years old with stage I squamous cell lung carcinoma.

The J gene is TRBJ2-1, the V gene TRBV11-3; 8 positions agree with TRBD2. This CDR3 region has 19 residues. Germline CDR1 is SGHNT and CDR2 is YENEEA. V gave up 1 base and J gave up 6 bases; unmatched junction bases: 17. CDR3 nucleotide sequence: TGTGCCAGCAGCTTAGGGCTAACGCTAGCGGGTCCGGGAAGCAATGAGCAGTTCTTC. This codes for CASSLGLTLAGPGSNEQFF.

CDR3 loop: CASSYRQGPDPPLHF. The CDR3 region has the DNA TGCGCCAGCAGCTACCGACAGGGACCAGATCCACCCCTCCACTTT. V usage is TRBV5-1 and J usage is TRBJ1-6, with 7 bases fitting TRBD1. The CDR3 runs to 15 residues. Germline V CDR1 and CDR2: SGHRS, YFSETQ. With V trimmed by 3 bases and J by 11 bases, 11 bases remained unmatched.

This clone was detected only once. This chain connects TRBV6-5 to TRBJ1-6; perhaps TRBD1 as D (5 bases). The CDR3 is made up of 16 amino acids. V was pared by 4 bases and J by 0 bases, with 10 bases between. Per the germline V gene, CDR1 is MNHEY and CDR2 is SVGAGI. CDR3 sequence reads: CASSSEGTSYNSPLHF. In DNA form, the CDR3 reads TGTGCCAGCAGTTCCGAAGGGACCTCCTATAATTCACCCCTCCACTTT.

The chain's CDR3 is CASRAGNSGANVLTF. In DNA form, the CDR3 reads TGTGCCAGCAGGGCGGGGAACTCTGGGGCCAACGTCCTGACTTTC. The chain is built from TRBV28 and TRBJ2-6, with D perhaps matching TRBD2 (6 bases). Germline V lookup: CDR1 MDHEN, CDR2 SYDVKM. This CDR3 contains 15 residues. Trimming stripped 6 bases from V and 0 bases from J, with 9 bases between.

This sequence joins TRBV27 and TRBJ2-3; D gene ambiguous. The CDR3 length is 13 residues. V lost 7 bases and J 1 base, leaving 9 bases between the germline ends. Germline V gene sequence: CDR1 MNHEY, CDR2 SMNVEV (reference sequence). CDR3 coding DNA: TGTGCCAGCACCCCTTTGGGCACAGATACGCAGTATTTT. It translates to CASTPLGTDTQYF.

The chain couples TRBV18 to TRBJ2-1, with TRBD2 matching 14 bases. The CDR3 has 15 amino acids. Germline values: CDR1 KGHSH, CDR2 LQKENI. J lost 15 bases, V lost 2 bases, and 9 bases had no gene match. The DNA of the CDR3 is TGTGCCAGCTCACCATCGACTAGCGGGGGGGCCTCGGGGTTCTTC. Translation: CASSPSTSGGASGFF.

The chain couples TRBV4-1 to TRBJ2-3; TRBD2 aligns across 10 bases. This CDR3 is built from 17 residues. V was pared by 0 bases and J by 3 bases, with 6 bases of the junction left unmatched. Germline CDR1 and CDR2: MGHRA and YSYEKL. The CDR3 DNA reads as TGCGCCAGCAGCCAAGATGGGGCTAGCGGGGGAACAGATACGCAGTATTTT. Translated, it gives CASSQDGASGGTDTQYF.

The rearrangement links TRBV7-3 to TRBJ2-2; the D gene is possibly TRBD2 (6 bases). There are 16 residues in the CDR3. Germline V CDR1 and CDR2: SGHTA, FQGTGA. V was cut by 6 bases and J by 2 bases, with 16 bases left in between. This chain's CDR3 is CASRRTGGDNTGELFF. DNA of the CDR3: TGTGCCAGCAGACGGACGGGCGGGGACAACACCGGGGAGCTGTTTTTT.

The CDR3 region has the DNA TGTGCCAGCAGCTTAGGGACGGGGGAAATCAACACCGGGGAGCTGTTTTTT. Translating it yields CASSLGTGEINTGELFF. The V call is TRBV11-2, the J call TRBJ2-2; D may be TRBD2 (6 bases). Germline V gene sequence: CDR1 SGHAT, CDR2 FQNNGV. With 1 base removed from V and 2 bases from J, the gap between germline ends came to 14 bases. This CDR3 is 17 amino acids long.

The table lists this clone with a few counts. The V gene is TRBV28, the J gene TRBJ1-1; no clear D gene. CDR1 is MDHEN, CDR2 SYDVKM, per germline. The CDR3 consists of 11 residues. V lost 2 bases, J lost 8 bases, and 6 bases lay in between. CDR3 loop: CASSLVQEAFF. In DNA, the CDR3 is TGTGCCAGCAGTTTAGTACAGGAAGCTTTCTTT.

This chain links TRBV6-1 with TRBJ1-3; D remains ambiguous. This CDR3 comprises 13 residues. Germline V gives CDR1 MNHNS, CDR2 SASEGT. The V end was cut by 6 bases, the J end by 0 bases, with 6 bases between. The CDR3, as DNA: TGTGCCAGCAGACAGAGCTCTGGAAACACCATATATTTT. Protein product: CASRQSSGNTIYF.

This clone appeared a few times. The chain has TRBV18 and TRBJ1-3; 7 bases match TRBD1. Trimming took 1 base from V and 2 from J; bases not matched to a gene: 2. This CDR3 region has 15 residues. Germline lookup yields CDR1 KGHSH and CDR2 LQKENI. The CDR3 here is CASSPRGTAGNTIYF. The CDR3 DNA reads TGTGCCAGCTCACCACGGGGGACAGCTGGAAACACCATATATTTT.

The CDR3 sequence is CASSQRAFTDTQYF. The DNA for the CDR3 is TGTGCCAGCAGCCAACGGGCATTCACAGATACGCAGTATTTT. The chain has TRBV6-5 and TRBJ2-3; no clear D. Germline V gene data show CDR1 as MNHEY and CDR2 as SVGAGI. The CDR3 contains 14 residues. V was trimmed by 6 bases and J by 2 bases, leaving 12 bases between them.

J is TRBJ2-3 and V is TRBV7-8; D is undetermined. Germline V gene lookup returns CDR1 SGHVS and CDR2 FQNEAQ. V lost 1 base and J 2 bases, leaving 10 bases between the germline ends. The CDR3 runs 15 residues. This CDR3 is CASSLGVSFTDTQYF. In nucleotides, the CDR3 is TGTGCCAGCAGCTTAGGCGTCAGCTTCACAGATACGCAGTATTTT.

The V and J genes are TRBV29-1 and TRBJ1-1; D remains unclear. Germline CDR1 reads SQVTM; CDR2 reads ANQGSEA. This CDR3 is 12 amino acids long. V dropped 2 bases and J dropped 0 bases, with 4 bases sitting between them. The CDR3 spells CSVETLNTEAFF. The CDR3 nucleotides are TGCAGCGTTGAAACACTGAACACTGAAGCTTTCTTT.

V is TRBV7-3 and J is TRBJ2-3, with TRBD2 as a possible D gene (6 bases). Trimming shortened V by 1 base and J by 5 bases, and 16 bases separated the two germline ends. CDR1 is SGHTA, CDR2 FQGTGA, per germline. The CDR3 has 16 amino acids. This CDR3 reads CASSLMGGLSLDTQYF. The CDR3 DNA reads TGTGCCAGCAGCTTAATGGGGGGATTAAGCCTAGATACGCAGTATTTT.

This clone has a single count. The chain recombines TRBV2 with TRBJ2-7; TRBD2 matches 8 bases. With 7 bases clipped from V and 7 bases from J, the junction kept 9 bases outside the gene matches. The CDR3 is 13 residues long. Germline loops: CDR1 SNHLY, CDR2 FYNNEI. CDR3 region: CASKPGGLEEQYF. CDR3 DNA: TGTGCCAGCAAGCCGGGGGGGCTAGAGGAGCAGTACTTC.

The table lists this clone with a few counts. This rearrangement joins TRBV19 to TRBJ2-3, with D unresolved. Germline V gene sequence: CDR1 LNHDA, CDR2 SQIVND (reference sequence). The CDR3 runs 13 residues. V lost 5 bases to trimming and J lost 6 bases, with 12 bases between them. The CDR3: CASSEVPRDTQYF. In nucleotides, the CDR3 is TGTGCCAGTAGTGAGGTCCCTAGGGATACGCAGTATTTT. The full variable domain, in which reference TRBV19 and TRBJ2-3 provide the parts outside the CDR3, is DGGITQSPKYLFRKEGQNVTLSCEQNLNHDAMYWYRQDPGQGLRLIYYSQIVNDFQKGDIAEGYSVSREKKESFPLTVTSAQKNPTAFYLCASSEVPRDTQYFGPGTRLTVL.

This clone was seen only once. The chain couples TRBV11-2 to TRBJ1-3; no clear D gene. The CDR3 runs to 15 residues. V was cut by 1 base and J by 0 bases, with 7 bases left in between. The germline gives CDR1 SGHAT, CDR2 FQNNGV. CDR3 coding DNA: TGTGCCAGCAGCTTAGTGACCTACTCTGGAAACACCATATATTTT. This translates into CASSLVTYSGNTIYF.

The chain uses TRBV7-3 and TRBJ2-4; 9 bases are a match to TRBD1. The CDR3 totals 14 residues. V shed 5 bases, J shed 7 bases, and the junction held 6 bases outside the gene matches. Per the germline V gene, CDR1 is SGHTA and CDR2 is FQGTGA. The CDR3 bases are TGTGCCAGCAGCCCGGGGACAGGGAGTAACATTCAGTACTTC. This encodes CASSPGTGSNIQYF.

The rearrangement uses TRBV30 and TRBJ1-2, with 9 bases fitting TRBD1. Germline lookup yields CDR1 GTSNPN and CDR2 SVGIG (reference sequence). J lost 7 bases, V lost 3 bases, and 9 bases had no gene match. CDR3 length equals 14 residues. The DNA for the CDR3 is TGTGCCTGGAGCTCGTACAGGGGGCGGAGTGGCTACACCTTC. Translated: CAWSSYRGRSGYTF.

This clone came up a few times. The chain couples TRBV5-6 to TRBJ2-1; D may match TRBD1 or TRBD2 (7 bases each). The V end lost 6 bases, the J end lost 9 bases, and 16 bases lay between the germline ends. There are 13 residues in the CDR3. Germline CDR1 is SGHDT and CDR2 is YYEEEE. CDR3 nucleotides: TGTGCCAGCATCTCAGGGGGGGTTGGTGAGCAGTTCTTC. It specifies CASISGGVGEQFF.

The table lists this clone with a count of one. The rearrangement joins TRBV9 to TRBJ2-2, with D perhaps TRBD1 (5 bases). Per germline, CDR1 SGDLS and CDR2 YYNGEE. The length of the CDR3 is 15 residues. V lost 4 bases and J lost 6, with 16 bases in between. CDR3 protein: CASSTRTGGAGELFF. The CDR3 bases are TGTGCCAGCAGCACCCGAACAGGTGGCGCCGGGGAGCTGTTTTTT.

V gene TRBV19 combines with J gene TRBJ2-7, with a tentative D call TRBD2 (5 bases). Trimming shortened V by 0 bases and J by 0 bases, and 12 bases separated the two germline ends. This CDR3 contains 16 residues. Germline CDR1 is LNHDA and CDR2 is SQIVND (reference sequence). CDR3 sequence: CASSIDQDSSSYEQYF. The CDR3 bases are TGTGCCAGTAGTATAGATCAGGACTCCAGCTCCTACGAGCAGTACTTC.

The rearrangement links TRBV18 to TRBJ1-6; D is perhaps TRBD1 (6 bases). The V gene's germline CDR1 is KGHSH and CDR2 LQKENI. The V end was cut by 2 bases, the J end by 7 bases, with 9 bases between. This CDR3 spans 14 amino acids. CDR3 sequence: CASSPTDRNSPLHF. CDR3 nucleotides: TGTGCCAGCTCACCAACCGACAGGAATTCACCCCTCCACTTT.

The gene calls are TRBV5-5 and TRBJ1-3; tentative D call: TRBD1 (5 bases). Trimming took off 1 base at V and 2 bases at J, with 10 bases between the two ends. Germline CDR1 reads SGHKS; CDR2 reads YYEKEE (reference sequence). This CDR3 contains 15 residues. Here the CDR3 reads CASSLNRLAGNTIYF. DNA of the CDR3: TGTGCCAGCAGCTTGAACAGGTTGGCTGGAAACACCATATATTTT. The variable domain in full, completed from reference TRBV5-5 and TRBJ1-3, reads DAGVTQSPTHLIKTRGQQVTLRCSPISGHKSVSWYQQVLGQGPQFIFQYYEKEERGRGNFPDRFSARQFPNYSSELNVNALLLGDSALYLCASSLNRLAGNTIYFGEGSWLTVV.

This clone was detected only once. The chain couples TRBV10-3 to TRBJ2-2; D is ambiguous. The CDR3 has 13 residues. Germline V lookup: CDR1 ENHRY, CDR2 SYGVKD. The V and J ends lost 0 bases and 6 bases respectively, with 5 bases between them. The CDR3 coding sequence is TGTGCCATCAGTGAGTCGATCGCCGGGGAGCTGTTTTTT. It codes for CAISESIAGELFF.

The chain has TRBV28 and TRBJ2-2; no clear D. The CDR3 spans 13 residues. Trimming shortened V by 5 bases and J by 7 bases, and 11 bases separated the two germline ends. Germline CDR1 MDHEN, CDR2 SYDVKM. The CDR3 DNA sequence: TGTGCCAGCAGTCTAACCCGTGGCGGGGAGCTGTTTTTT. Translating it yields CASSLTRGGELFF.